This T cell receptor beta chain is from a study of cytomegalovirus exposure and HLA in healthy donors. Study observations and caveats: Accurate prediction of most subjects' HLA-A and HLA-B alleles from TCR beta sequences was reported. Usually a TCR sequence was rare, but some public TCRs were found in many donors. Researchers reported in a later analysis that common viral pathogens appeared linked to several top clusters.

It was with 60 Vbeta and 13 Jbeta primers that the PCR ran. The protocol was immunoSEQ multiplex PCR, while the TCRdb copy is restricted to in-frame clones and leaves out a portion. The repertoire holds roughly 160,000 clones, with approximately 77% as singletons. About this clone: Its specificity is unknown.

The material sequenced was PBMCs. This receptor was obtained from a female donor in good health and CMV-seronegative.

The CDR3 region has the DNA TGTGCCAGCCGAGGGACAGGGTGGGGGGACCATCAGCCCCAGCATTTT. It is translated as CASRGTGWGDHQPQHF. The chain employs TRBV27 and TRBJ1-5, with TRBD1 matching 9 bases. The CDR3 contains 16 residues. From germline, CDR1 is MNHEY and CDR2 SMNVEV (reference sequence). V shed 8 bases and J 5 bases; nucleotides not matched to a gene: 13.